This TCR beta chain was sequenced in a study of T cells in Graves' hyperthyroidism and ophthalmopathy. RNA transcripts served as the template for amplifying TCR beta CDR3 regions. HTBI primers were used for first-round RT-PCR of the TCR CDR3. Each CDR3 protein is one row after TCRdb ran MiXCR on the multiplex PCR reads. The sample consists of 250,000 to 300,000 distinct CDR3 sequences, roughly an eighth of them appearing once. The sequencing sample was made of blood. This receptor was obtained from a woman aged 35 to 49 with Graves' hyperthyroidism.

CDR3: CASSYSPTSGIAKNIQYF. CDR3 DNA: TGTGCCAGCAGTTACTCGCCGACTAGCGGCATAGCCAAAAACATTCAGTACTTC. The chain combines TRBV6-6 with TRBJ2-4; 9 bases align to TRBD2. With 0 bases clipped from V and 0 bases from J, the junction kept 6 bases outside the gene matches. The CDR3 is made up of 18 amino acids. Germline values: CDR1 MNHNY, CDR2 SVGAGI (reference sequence).